A selection of T cell receptor beta chains follows, all from one sample in a study of CD8 T cells in Susac syndrome. MiXCR, applied by TCRdb to the immunoSEQ multiplex PCR reads, yields one record per CDR3 protein. Here the sample spans roughly 140,000 distinct CDR3 sequences, 90% to 97% being singletons. What was sequenced was CD4+ T cells from PBMCs. All receptors derive from a human donor with Susac syndrome. Each CDR3 is given with its conserved first and last residue. The D gene is left open where the match is weak. Clone size is not always given. Where it is, it says once, few, many or a class for expanded clones.

j_call d_call clone_size v_call cdr3_aa cdr3_nt
TRBJ2-3 TRBD2 NA TRBV12-3/TRBV12-4 CATPTSGSSDTQYF TGTGCCACCCCGACTAGCGGGAGCTCAGATACGCAGTATTTT
TRBJ1-4 NA NA TRBV29-1 CSVARATNEKLFF TGCAGCGTTGCCCGTGCAACTAATGAAAAACTGTTTTTT
TRBJ2-3 NA NA TRBV20-1 CSAGRGSTDTQYF TGCAGTGCAGGTCGGGGGAGCACAGATACGCAGTATTTT
TRBJ2-1 NA NA TRBV27 CASSRQGNEQFF TGTGCCAGCAGTAGGCAGGGTAATGAGCAGTTCTTC
TRBJ2-7 NA NA TRBV4-1 CASSLVGTHEQYF TGCGCCAGCAGCCTCGTCGGGACACACGAGCAGTACTTC
TRBJ1-2 TRBD1 NA TRBV3-1 CASSHRGPGYTF TGTGCCAGCAGCCACAGGGGGCCGGGCTACACCTTC
TRBJ2-7 NA NA TRBV3-1 CASSQAPGSSYEQYF TGTGCCAGCAGCCAAGCCCCAGGTAGCTCCTACGAGCAGTACTTC
TRBJ1-2 NA NA TRBV7-9 CASSLRESDGYTF TGTGCCAGCAGCTTAAGGGAGTCGGATGGCTACACCTTC
TRBJ2-2 TRBD1 NA TRBV3-1 CASNPQGANTGELFF TGTGCCAGCAACCCACAGGGGGCGAACACCGGGGAGCTGTTTTTT
TRBJ2-5 TRBD1 NA TRBV29-1 CSVEDLQGAAETQYF TGCAGCGTTGAAGATCTTCAGGGGGCTGCGGAGACCCAGTACTTC
TRBJ2-3 TRBD1 NA TRBV29-1 CSVAGTGGSPSTDTQYF TGCAGCGTCGCCGGGACAGGGGGCTCCCCTAGCACAGATACGCAGTATTTT
TRBJ1-5 NA NA TRBV18 CASSPRQGNQPQHF TGTGCCAGCTCTCCCCGGCAGGGCAATCAGCCCCAGCATTTT
TRBJ2-7 NA NA TRBV5-4 CASSLTPLEQYF TGTGCCAGCAGCTTGACTCCGCTCGAGCAGTACTTC
TRBJ2-1 TRBD2 NA TRBV2 CASSDRRSGSNEQFF TGTGCCAGCAGTGACCGAAGAAGCGGGAGCAATGAGCAGTTCTTC
TRBJ2-2 NA NA TRBV15 CATSRVAVNTGELFF TGTGCCACCAGCAGGGTTGCGGTTAACACCGGGGAGCTGTTTTTT
TRBJ2-2 NA NA TRBV11-2 CASGTDPNTGELFF TGTGCCAGCGGAACAGACCCGAACACCGGGGAGCTGTTTTTT
TRBJ2-7 NA NA TRBV25-1 CASSEPGGRRVF TGTGCCAGCAGTGAACCCGGGGGGCGTCGAGTCTTC
TRBJ2-5 NA NA TRBV1 CTSTLAGVGETQYF TGCACCAGCACCTTAGCGGGAGTAGGGGAGACCCAGTACTTC
TRBJ2-7 NA once TRBV5-4 CASSLYSGTISYEQYF TGTGCCAGCAGCTTGTACTCCGGGACAATCTCCTACGAGCAGTACTTC
TRBJ2-4 NA NA TRBV29-1 CSVVSDSKNIQYF TGCAGCGTTGTCTCGGACTCCAAAAACATTCAGTACTTC
TRBJ2-1 NA NA TRBV10-3 CAISPGQANEQFF TGTGCCATCAGTCCCGGTCAGGCAAATGAGCAGTTCTTC
TRBJ2-5 NA few TRBV7-9 CASSFSETQYF TGTGCCAGCAGCTTCTCAGAGACCCAGTACTTC
TRBJ2-5 TRBD1 NA TRBV20-1 CSARATGTGRETQYF TGCAGTGCTAGAGCGACAGGGACAGGGCGAGAGACCCAGTACTTC
TRBJ2-2 NA NA TRBV28 CASRRWDTGELFF TGTGCCAGCAGGAGGTGGGACACCGGGGAGCTGTTTTTT